Listed here are 31 T cell receptor beta chains from one sample, sequenced in a study of CD8 T cells in ankylosing spondylitis. Study observations and caveats: Within ankylosing spondylitis blood, a TCR beta motif made up of seven or eight highly homologous variants appeared to be characteristic.

Antigen specificity for these receptors is unknown. TCRdb used MiXCR to reprocess the 5' RACE reads, holding one entry per CDR3 protein. The top ten clones hold 0.45% to 0.6% of a sample with some 840,000 distinct CDR3 sequences, about 11% of them seen once. The sample was blood, either unsorted or a sorted T cell fraction (not recorded which). The receptor set was obtained from a male donor with ankylosing spondylitis.

In this sample, this clonotype turned up many times. The V and J genes are TRBV6-2 or TRBV6-3 and TRBJ2-5; tentative D call: TRBD1 (5 bases). Trimming removed 6 bases at V and 2 bases at J, with 10 bases between. Germline CDR1 is MNHEY and CDR2 is SVGEGT. The CDR3 length is 13 residues. CDR3 protein: CASSRDRQETQYF. Written as DNA, the CDR3 is TGTGCCAGCAGCCGTGACAGACAAGAGACCCAGTACTTC.

This clonotype was observed a few times. The gene calls are TRBV6-5 and TRBJ1-5; no clear D gene. V was clipped by 2 bases and J by 1 base, with 9 bases between them. CDR1 and CDR2 from the germline V gene are MNHEY and SVGAGI. CDR3 length equals 15 residues. The CDR3 loop reads CASSYEGVSNQPQHF. CDR3 coding DNA: TGTGCCAGCAGTTACGAGGGTGTGAGCAATCAGCCCCAGCATTTT.

The chain combines TRBV4-1 with TRBJ2-1; 10 bases are a match to TRBD2. Unmatched junction bases numbered 7, after V lost 4 bases and J lost 1 base. Germline V gene lookup returns CDR1 MGHRA and CDR2 YSYEKL. The CDR3 extends over 17 amino acids. This CDR3 is CASSPLAGARSYNEQFF. The CDR3 DNA is TGCGCCAGCAGCCCTCTAGCGGGAGCAAGATCCTACAATGAGCAGTTCTTC.

This rearrangement joins TRBV7-9 to TRBJ2-5, with D unresolved. Germline CDR1 SEHNR, CDR2 FQNEAQ (reference sequence). Trimming shortened V by 3 bases and J by 2 bases, and 13 bases separated the two germline ends. CDR3 length: 15 amino acids. CDR3 nucleotides: TGTGCCAGCAGCTTTCATGGGCAGAAACAAGAGACCCAGTACTTC. The encoded protein is CASSFHGQKQETQYF.

This clonotype was seen only a few times. The chain links TRBV11-2 to TRBJ2-5, with D maybe TRBD2 (7 bases). Looked up from germline, CDR1 is SGHAT and CDR2 is FQNNGV. With 5 bases removed from V and 5 bases from J, the gap between germline ends came to 15 bases. There are 14 residues in the CDR3. The CDR3 DNA follows: TGTGCCAGCAGCGGGGGGGCGGGACGGGAGACCCAGTACTTC. Its protein product is CASSGGAGRETQYF. Supplemented by reference TRBV11-2 and TRBJ2-5, the full variable domain reads EAGVAQSPRYKIIEKRQSVAFWCNPISGHATLYWYQQILGQGPKLLIQFQNNGVVDDSQLPKDRFSAERLKGVDSTLKIQPAKLEDSAVYLCASSGGAGRETQYFGPGTRLLVL.

This clonotype was observed many times. J is TRBJ2-3 and V is TRBV29-1, with 8 nucleotides matching TRBD2. CDR3 length equals 11 residues. Looked up from germline, CDR1 is SQVTM and CDR2 is ANQGSEA. The CDR3 bases are TGCACGACTAGCGTTTCAGATACGCAGTATTTT. Protein: CTTSVSDTQYF.

This clonotype was observed many times. The V and J genes are TRBV4-2 and TRBJ2-3; D possibly uses TRBD1 or TRBD2 (6 bases each). The CDR3 loop spans 15 amino acids. Per the germline V gene, CDR1 is LGHNA and CDR2 is YNFKEQ. V was trimmed by 4 bases and J by 3 bases, leaving 14 bases between them. For the CDR3, the DNA is TGTGCCAGCAGCCGGGGGGACATGGAAACAGATACGCAGTATTTT. It translates to CASSRGDMETDTQYF.

The V call is TRBV20-1, the J call TRBJ2-3, with D perhaps matching TRBD1 (5 bases). V was shortened by 6 bases and J by 0 bases, with 10 bases between the two germline ends. This CDR3 has 13 residues. Germline V gene lookup returns CDR1 DFQATT and CDR2 SNEGSKA (reference sequence). The CDR3 nucleotides are TGCAGTGCAATGACAGCTAGCACAGATACGCAGTATTTT. Amino acid sequence: CSAMTASTDTQYF.

This clonotype has only a few counts. This chain joins TRBV5-1 and TRBJ2-7, with 8 bases lining up with TRBD2. This CDR3 has 15 residues. The junction had 8 bases not matched to a gene; V was cut back by 0 bases and J by 6 bases. Germline CDR1 and CDR2: SGHRS and YFSETQ. The CDR3 reads CASSLEGGGPREQYF. DNA of the CDR3: TGCGCCAGCAGCTTGGAAGGCGGGGGGCCGCGCGAGCAGTACTTC. Full variable domain (missing parts from reference TRBV5-1 and TRBJ2-7): KAGVTQTPRYLIKTRGQQVTLSCSPISGHRSVSWYQQTPGQGLQFLFEYFSETQRNKGNFPGRFSGRQFSNSRSEMNVSTLELGDSALYLCASSLEGGGPREQYFGPGTRLTVT.

In this sample, this clonotype turned up a few times. The chain carries TRBV20-1 and TRBJ2-3, with a possible D match to TRBD2 (6 bases). V was pared by 6 bases and J by 0 bases, with 22 bases between. The CDR3 extends over 17 amino acids. CDR1 and CDR2 (germline): DFQATT, SNEGSKA (reference sequence). The CDR3 is CSARLQRGSPSTDTQYF. In DNA form, the CDR3 reads TGCAGTGCGCGTCTCCAACGGGGGAGTCCTAGCACAGATACGCAGTATTTT.

V gene TRBV20-1 combines with J gene TRBJ1-6, with D hard to call. The CDR3 extends over 13 amino acids. The germline V gene has CDR1 DFQATT and CDR2 SNEGSKA (reference sequence). V was shortened by 3 bases and J by 7 bases, with 10 bases between the two germline ends. The CDR3 DNA reads as TGCAGTGCTAGTACCAACCAGAATTCACCCCTCCACTTT. Amino acid sequence: CSASTNQNSPLHF.

This clonotype was seen only a few times. The chain recombines TRBV7-3 with TRBJ2-1; TRBD2 agrees at 10 bases. The CDR3 spans 15 residues. Germline CDR1 reads SGHTA; CDR2 reads FQGTGA. V gave up 6 bases and J gave up 8 bases; unmatched junction bases: 10. CDR3 coding DNA: TGTGCCAGCAGTCCCAGCGGGGGGGCCAGTGATGAGCAGTTCTTC. Amino acid sequence: CASSPSGGASDEQFF.

This clonotype was observed a handful of times. The chain uses TRBV7-2 and TRBJ1-5; 9 positions agree with TRBD1. The CDR3 sequence is 15 residues long. V lost 2 bases, J lost 9 bases, and 8 bases stayed unmatched. Germline CDR1 is SGHTA and CDR2 is FQGNSA. CDR3 sequence reads: CASSLSGTGSLPQHF. In DNA form, the CDR3 reads TGTGCCAGCAGCTTAAGTGGGACAGGGAGCCTGCCCCAGCATTTT.

The rearrangement links TRBV20-1 to TRBJ1-1, with a tentative D call TRBD1 (6 bases). The CDR3 extends over 15 amino acids. CDR1 DFQATT and CDR2 SNEGSKA come from the germline V gene (reference sequence). V dropped 0 bases and J dropped 1 base, with 12 bases sitting between them. This CDR3 is CSARESGDGNTEAFF. For the CDR3, the DNA is TGCAGTGCTAGAGAATCAGGGGACGGGAACACTGAAGCTTTCTTT.

This chain connects TRBV24-1 to TRBJ2-5; 14 nucleotides agree with TRBD2. Looked up from germline, CDR1 is KGHDR and CDR2 is SFDVKD. The CDR3 is 17 residues long. V lost 4 bases, J lost 6 bases, and 9 bases stayed unmatched. CDR3 coding DNA: TGTGCCACCAGTGACCCGACTAGCGGGAGGGCCGGTAAGACCCAGTACTTC. Its translation is CATSDPTSGRAGKTQYF.

This clonotype has ten or more counts. The chain combines TRBV5-1 with TRBJ2-1; D call uncertain. Germline V gene lookup returns CDR1 SGHRS and CDR2 YFSETQ. The CDR3 contains 12 residues. Deletions cut 4 bases from V and 7 bases from J, with 9 bases between. The CDR3 region has the DNA TGCGCCAGCAGCGGCAGGTATAATGAGCAGTTCTTC. This codes for CASSGRYNEQFF.

The chain uses TRBV18 and TRBJ2-5; TRBD1 might be the D (5 bases). CDR1 KGHSH and CDR2 LQKENI come from the germline V gene. The germline V and J ends were trimmed by 3 bases and 1 base, with 12 bases remaining between them. This CDR3 contains 15 residues. CDR3 sequence (DNA): TGTGCCAGCTCACCTAAGCTGGGGCCCCAAGAGACCCAGTACTTC. Translation gives CASSPKLGPQETQYF.

This clonotype has a count of ten or more. The chain uses TRBV29-1 and TRBJ2-1; perhaps TRBD1 as D (6 bases). Germline CDR1 and CDR2: SQVTM and ANQGSEA. The V gene lost 7 bases and the J gene lost 2 bases, with 9 bases spanning the gap. The CDR3 is 12 amino acids. CDR3 nucleotides: TGCAGCGCGACAGGTACCTACAATGAGCAGTTCTTC. Encoded protein: CSATGTYNEQFF.

This clonotype showed up just a few times. The gene calls are TRBV20-1 and TRBJ2-1; D uncertain. V shed 2 bases and J shed 0 bases, with 8 bases lying between them. Germline loops: CDR1 DFQATT, CDR2 SNEGSKA (reference sequence). The CDR3 runs 14 residues. CDR3 sequence reads: CSARLRFSYNEQFF. CDR3 nucleotide sequence: TGCAGTGCTAGACTCCGGTTCTCCTACAATGAGCAGTTCTTC.

CDR3: CASSVGQGDYGYTF. Written as DNA, the CDR3 is TGTGCCAGCAGCGTAGGACAGGGAGACTATGGCTACACCTTC. The chain joins TRBV5-6 to TRBJ1-2; 8 positions match TRBD1. The CDR3 is 14 residues long. The V gene end was trimmed by 4 bases and the J gene end by 3 bases; junction bases not matched to a gene: 5. Germline V gene sequence: CDR1 SGHDT, CDR2 YYEEEE.

The chain employs TRBV4-2 and TRBJ2-1; the D is unclear. The CDR3 sequence is 16 residues long. Trimming left V 0 bases short and J 12 bases short, with 21 bases between. Germline V gene sequence: CDR1 LGHNA, CDR2 YNFKEQ. The chain's CDR3 is CASSQDAGSGNYRQFF. Here the CDR3 DNA reads TGTGCCAGCAGCCAAGACGCCGGGTCTGGAAATTACAGGCAGTTCTTC.

This clonotype was seen ten or more times. V and J are TRBV5-1 and TRBJ2-1; maybe TRBD1 (5 bases). This CDR3 is 16 amino acids long. The germline V and J ends were trimmed by 4 bases and 0 bases, with 14 bases remaining between them. Germline V gene sequence: CDR1 SGHRS, CDR2 YFSETQ. CDR3 in DNA: TGCGCCAGCAGCGCTACAGGTCCAAGCTCCTACAATGAGCAGTTCTTC. Its protein is CASSATGPSSYNEQFF.

This clonotype appeared a few times. Germline is not matched at one junction end, which may reflect a read error. The chain links TRBV20-1 to TRBJ2-7, with TRBD2 identical over 12 bases. This CDR3 has 13 residues. Germline V gene data show CDR1 as DFQATT and CDR2 as SNEGSKA (reference sequence). CDR3 DNA sequence: TGCAGTGCTAGAGACCCTCTTCGGACTAGCGGGAACTTC. This encodes CSARDPLRTSGNF.

The chain combines TRBV4-2 with TRBJ1-2; tentative D call: TRBD1 (6 bases). The CDR3 loop spans 16 amino acids. Per germline, CDR1 LGHNA and CDR2 YNFKEQ. The germline V and J ends were trimmed by 4 bases and 6 bases, with 21 bases remaining between them. The DNA of the CDR3 is TGTGCCAGCAGCCGAGACCGGGCGTCCGACAGGAATGGCTACACCTTC. It specifies CASSRDRASDRNGYTF.

The V and J genes are TRBV7-2 and TRBJ1-1, with D unclear. The germline CDR1 and CDR2 sequences are SGHTA and FQGNSA. V was cut by 2 bases and J by 4 bases, with 8 bases left in between. The CDR3 has 13 amino acids. The CDR3 reads CASSLYQATEAFF. The CDR3 bases are TGTGCCAGCAGCTTATACCAGGCCACTGAAGCTTTCTTT. The variable domain in full, completed from reference TRBV7-2 and TRBJ1-1, reads GAGVSQSPSNKVTEKGKDVELRCDPISGHTALYWYRQSLGQGLEFLIYFQGNSAPDKSGLPSDRFSAERTGGSVSTLTIQRTQQEDSAVYLCASSLYQATEAFFGQGTRLTVV.

Ten or more counts support this clonotype. The chain has TRBV7-2 and TRBJ2-7; 11 bases fit TRBD2. The ends lost 5 bases at V and 1 base at J; junction bases unmatched: 4. Germline CDR1 reads SGHTA; CDR2 reads FQGNSA. The CDR3 runs to 15 residues. This CDR3 reads CASSLTSGISYEQYF. DNA of the CDR3: TGTGCCAGCAGCCTGACTAGCGGGATATCCTACGAGCAGTACTTC. Full variable domain (missing parts from reference TRBV7-2 and TRBJ2-7): GAGVSQSPSNKVTEKGKDVELRCDPISGHTALYWYRQSLGQGLEFLIYFQGNSAPDKSGLPSDRFSAERTGGSVSTLTIQRTQQEDSAVYLCASSLTSGISYEQYFGPGTRLTVT.

V is TRBV18 and J is TRBJ1-5; perhaps TRBD1 as D (6 bases). The CDR3 sequence is 17 residues long. V was trimmed by 3 bases and J by 3 bases, leaving 18 bases between them. In germline, CDR1 is KGHSH, CDR2 LQKENI. CDR3 amino acids: CASSPIRGGTDNQPQHF. The DNA of the CDR3 is TGTGCCAGCTCACCCATCAGGGGAGGTACCGACAATCAGCCCCAGCATTTT.

Ten or more counts support this clonotype. The chain combines TRBV7-2 with TRBJ1-6, with D unclear. V lost 2 bases and J lost 7, with 9 bases in between. CDR1 and CDR2 from the germline V gene are SGHTA and FQGNSA. The CDR3 length is 14 residues. The CDR3 region has the DNA TGTGCCAGCAGCTTATTCGGGATCAATTCACCCCTCCACTTT. This encodes CASSLFGINSPLHF.

This sequence joins TRBV7-2 and TRBJ1-1; D is perhaps TRBD1 (6 bases). The CDR3 is 12 residues long. Germline V gene lookup returns CDR1 SGHTA and CDR2 FQGNSA. V lost 6 bases and J lost 6, with 11 bases in between. The CDR3 nucleotides read TGTGCCAGCAGACCACAGGGCCCTGAAGCTTTCTTT. This sequence encodes CASRPQGPEAFF.

This clonotype has a handful of counts. The V gene is TRBV5-6, the J gene TRBJ1-1, with D unclear. CDR1 is SGHDT, CDR2 YYEEEE, per germline. Trimming pared 2 bases from V and 1 base from J, leaving 9 bases between. This CDR3 has 14 residues. The CDR3 spells CASSFLSTNTEAFF. CDR3 DNA sequence: TGTGCCAGCAGCTTTTTAAGCACGAACACTGAAGCTTTCTTT. Complete variable domain (other parts from reference TRBV5-6 and TRBJ1-1): DAGVTQSPTHLIKTRGQQVTLRCSPKSGHDTVSWYQQALGQGPQFIFQYYEEEERQRGNFPDRFSGHQFPNYSSELNVNALLLGDSALYLCASSFLSTNTEAFFGQGTRLTVV.

This clonotype has a count of ten or more. Lacking the conserved final phenylalanine or tryptophan, this CDR3 likely reflects a read error. It is unclear where the CDR3 begins or ends on the DNA, so no DNA is shown, and the CDR3 is as TCRdb lists it. This rearrangement joins TRBV5-5 to TRBJ1-2; the table's D call, TRBD1, has no DNA check behind it. The CDR3 is made up of 13 amino acids, end residues included. CDR1 and CDR2 from the germline V gene are SGHKS and YYEKEE (reference sequence). The CDR3 here is CASSPPRDKQGFT.